This T cell receptor (beta chain) was found in a study of CD8+ T cells in alopecia areata. General study findings and limits: Elevated clonality characterized lesional scalp relative to normal scalp, particularly in alopecia totalis/universalis.

In each case, RNA was isolated and then reverse transcribed into cDNA as the sequencing template. The protocol was immunoSEQ multiplex PCR, while the TCRdb copy is restricted to in-frame clones and leaves out a portion. The data show around 180,000 clones, with 50% to 70% seen just once and approximately 1.4% held by the top ten. The germline gives CDR1 SGHTA, CDR2 FQGNSA. Trimming took off 5 bases at V and 4 bases at J, with 16 bases between the two ends. This CDR3 has 15 residues. Comments on this clone: Its cognate antigen is unknown.

Noted treatment: oral pan-JAK inhibitor, 5-10 mg twice daily. This clonotype was sampled from a human donor with alopecia areata. The sample consisted of CD4+ T cells sorted from blood, taken between weeks 49 and 50, from a patient treated with tofacitinib. This chain uses TRBV7-2 with TRBJ2-3, with unresolved D. The CDR3 sequence is CASSLDGSRADTQYF. CDR3 nucleotide sequence: TGTGCCAGCAGCCTAGACGGTAGCAGAGCAGATACGCAGTATTTT. The full variable domain, in which reference TRBV7-2 and TRBJ2-3 provide the parts outside the CDR3, is GAGVSQSPSNKVTEKGKDVELRCDPISGHTALYWYRQSLGQGLEFLIYFQGNSAPDKSGLPSDRFSAERTGGSVSTLTIQRTQQEDSAVYLCASSLDGSRADTQYFGPGTRLTVL.